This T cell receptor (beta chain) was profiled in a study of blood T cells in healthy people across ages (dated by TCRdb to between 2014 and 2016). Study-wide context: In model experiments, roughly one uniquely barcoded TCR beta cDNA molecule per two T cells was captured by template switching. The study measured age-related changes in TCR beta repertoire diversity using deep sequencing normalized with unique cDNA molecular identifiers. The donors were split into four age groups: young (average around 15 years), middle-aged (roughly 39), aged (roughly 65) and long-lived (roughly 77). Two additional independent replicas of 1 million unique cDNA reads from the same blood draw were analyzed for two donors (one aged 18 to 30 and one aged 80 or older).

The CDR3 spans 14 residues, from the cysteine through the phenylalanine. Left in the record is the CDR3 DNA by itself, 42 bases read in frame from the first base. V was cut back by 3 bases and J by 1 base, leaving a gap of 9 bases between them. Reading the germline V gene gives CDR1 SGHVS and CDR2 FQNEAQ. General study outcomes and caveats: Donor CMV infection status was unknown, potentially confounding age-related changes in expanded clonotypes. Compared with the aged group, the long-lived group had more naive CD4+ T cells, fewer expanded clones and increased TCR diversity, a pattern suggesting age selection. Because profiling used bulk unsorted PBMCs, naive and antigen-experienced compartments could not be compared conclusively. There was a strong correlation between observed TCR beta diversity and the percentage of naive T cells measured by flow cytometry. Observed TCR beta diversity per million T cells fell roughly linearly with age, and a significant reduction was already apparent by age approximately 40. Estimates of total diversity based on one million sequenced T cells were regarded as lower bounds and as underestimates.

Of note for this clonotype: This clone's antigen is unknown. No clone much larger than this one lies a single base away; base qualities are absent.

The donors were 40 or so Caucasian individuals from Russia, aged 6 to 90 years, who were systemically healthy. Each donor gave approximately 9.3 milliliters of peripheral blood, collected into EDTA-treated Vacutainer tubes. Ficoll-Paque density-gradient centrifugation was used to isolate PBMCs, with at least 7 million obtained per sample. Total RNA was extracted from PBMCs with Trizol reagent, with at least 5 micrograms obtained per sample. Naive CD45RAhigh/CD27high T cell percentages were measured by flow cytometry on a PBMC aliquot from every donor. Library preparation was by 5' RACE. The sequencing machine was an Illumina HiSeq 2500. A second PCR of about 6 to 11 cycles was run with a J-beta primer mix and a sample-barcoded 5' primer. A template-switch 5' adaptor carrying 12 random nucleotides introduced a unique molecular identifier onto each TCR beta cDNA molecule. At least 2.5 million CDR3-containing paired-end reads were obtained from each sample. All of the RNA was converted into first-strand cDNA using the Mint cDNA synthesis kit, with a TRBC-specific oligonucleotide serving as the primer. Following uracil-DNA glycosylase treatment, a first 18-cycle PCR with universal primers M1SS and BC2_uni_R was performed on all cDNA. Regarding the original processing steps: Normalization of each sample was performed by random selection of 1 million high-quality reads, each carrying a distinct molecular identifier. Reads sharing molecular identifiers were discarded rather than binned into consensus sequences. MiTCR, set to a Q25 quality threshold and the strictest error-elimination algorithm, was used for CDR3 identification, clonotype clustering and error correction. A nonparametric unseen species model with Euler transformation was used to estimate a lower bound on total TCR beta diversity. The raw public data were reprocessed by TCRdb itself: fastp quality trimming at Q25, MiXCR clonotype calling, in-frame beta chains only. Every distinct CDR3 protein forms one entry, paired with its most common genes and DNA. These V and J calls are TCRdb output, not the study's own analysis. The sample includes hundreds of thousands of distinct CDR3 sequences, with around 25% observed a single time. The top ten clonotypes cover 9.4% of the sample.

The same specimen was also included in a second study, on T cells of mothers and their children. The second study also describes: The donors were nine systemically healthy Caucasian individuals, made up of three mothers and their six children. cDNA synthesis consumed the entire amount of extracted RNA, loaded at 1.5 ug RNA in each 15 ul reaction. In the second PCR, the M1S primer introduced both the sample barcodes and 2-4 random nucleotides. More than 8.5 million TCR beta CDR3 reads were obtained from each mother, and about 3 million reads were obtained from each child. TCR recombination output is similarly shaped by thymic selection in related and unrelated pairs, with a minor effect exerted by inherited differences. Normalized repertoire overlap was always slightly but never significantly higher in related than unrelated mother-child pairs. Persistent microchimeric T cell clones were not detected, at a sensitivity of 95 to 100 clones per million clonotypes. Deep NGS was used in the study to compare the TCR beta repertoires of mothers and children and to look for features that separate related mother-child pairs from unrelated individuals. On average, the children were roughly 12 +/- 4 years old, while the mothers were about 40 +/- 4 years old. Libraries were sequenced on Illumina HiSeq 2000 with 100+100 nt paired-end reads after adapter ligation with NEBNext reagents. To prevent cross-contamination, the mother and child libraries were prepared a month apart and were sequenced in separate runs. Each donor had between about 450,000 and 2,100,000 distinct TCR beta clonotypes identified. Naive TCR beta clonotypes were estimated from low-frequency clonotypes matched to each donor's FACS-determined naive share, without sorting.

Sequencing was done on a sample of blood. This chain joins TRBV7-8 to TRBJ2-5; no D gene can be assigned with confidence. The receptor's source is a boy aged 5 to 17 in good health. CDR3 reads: CASSFYTVQETQYF. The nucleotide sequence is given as TGTGCCAGCAGCTTTTATACGGTCCAAGAGACCCAGTACTTC.